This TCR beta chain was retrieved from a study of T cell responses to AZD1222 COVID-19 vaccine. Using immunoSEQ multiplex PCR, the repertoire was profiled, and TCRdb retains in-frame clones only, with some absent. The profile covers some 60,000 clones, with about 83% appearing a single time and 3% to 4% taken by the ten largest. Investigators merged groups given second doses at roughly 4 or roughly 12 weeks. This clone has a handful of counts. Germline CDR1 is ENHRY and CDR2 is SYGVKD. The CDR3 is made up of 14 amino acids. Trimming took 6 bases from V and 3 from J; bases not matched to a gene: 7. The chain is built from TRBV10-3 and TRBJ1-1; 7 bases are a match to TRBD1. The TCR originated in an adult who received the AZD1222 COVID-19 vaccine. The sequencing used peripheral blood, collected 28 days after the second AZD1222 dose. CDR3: CAIRTGAQDTEAFF. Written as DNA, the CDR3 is TGTGCCATCAGAACAGGGGCCCAGGACACTGAAGCTTTCTTT.